The rows below give T cell receptor beta chains drawn from one sample of a study of STAT5B mutations in CD4+ large granular lymphocyte leukemia. Data came from immunoSEQ multiplex PCR; TCRdb stores just in-frame clones and leaves some out. This table has over 25,000 clones, about 70% appearing once. Sequenced sample: CD4+ T cells from blood buffy coats. The receptor source for this set is a human donor in good health. Each CDR3 is given with its conserved first and last residue. The order of the fields is clone size, V gene, D gene, J gene, CDR3 protein, CDR3 DNA. A D gene is named only where the DNA matches it firmly. Clone size is shown for a subset of rows, as once, few, many or a class of expanded clone.

-	TRBV2	-	TRBJ2-6	CASSLDSAGANVLTF	TGTGCCAGCAGCCTGGACAGTGCTGGGGCCAACGTCCTGACTTTC
-	TRBV5-1	TRBD1	TRBJ1-2	CASRQGERDGYTF	TGCGCCAGCCGACAGGGAGAAAGAGATGGCTACACCTTC
few	TRBV30	TRBD1	TRBJ2-2	CACTTGGTGELFF	TGTGCCTGTACAACAGGGGGCACCGGGGAGCTGTTTTTT
-	TRBV10-3	-	TRBJ2-5	CASTDRDQETQYF	TGTGCCAGTACTGACCGGGACCAAGAGACCCAGTACTTC
-	TRBV19	TRBD1	TRBJ1-2	CASSNPGQKYGYTF	TGTGCCAGTAGTAACCCGGGACAGAAGTATGGCTACACCTTC
-	TRBV5-1	-	TRBJ2-5	CASSLGGARETQYF	TGCGCCAGCAGCTTGGGAGGGGCGCGGGAGACCCAGTACTTC
-	TRBV10-3	TRBD1	TRBJ1-5	CAISEGQGNQPQHF	TGTGCCATCAGTGAGGGACAGGGCAATCAGCCCCAGCATTTT
-	TRBV19	-	TRBJ2-7	CASSARAQPGLYEQYF	TGTGCCAGTAGTGCCCGAGCCCAGCCGGGTTTGTACGAGCAGTACTTC
-	TRBV19	-	TRBJ2-6	CASSAAGSGANVLTF	TGTGCCAGTAGTGCCGCAGGGTCCGGGGCCAACGTCCTGACTTTC
-	TRBV6-5	TRBD2	TRBJ2-7	CASRKAAGGNEQYF	TGTGCCAGCAGGAAGGCCGCGGGGGGTAACGAGCAGTACTTC